These 20 T cell receptor beta chains were sequenced from one sample in a study of cytomegalovirus exposure and HLA in healthy donors. A multiplex PCR was run with 60 Vbeta primers and 13 Jbeta primers. Clones were sequenced by immunoSEQ multiplex PCR, and TCRdb holds only the in-frame ones, with some missing. The sample consists of about 190,000 clones, more than 70% of them appearing once. The sample was PBMCs. These receptors all come from a woman in her thirties or forties in good health and CMV-seronegative.

The rearrangement uses TRBV5-1 and TRBJ2-5, with TRBD2 matching over 7 bases. This CDR3 has 15 amino acids. Germline V lookup: CDR1 SGHRS, CDR2 YFSETQ. V lost 0 bases and J lost 6; bases outside the gene matches: 8. For the CDR3, the DNA is TGCGCCAGCAGCTTGGGCGGGAGCAACATGAAGACCCAGTACTTC. Amino acid sequence: CASSLGGSNMKTQYF.

V and J are TRBV30 and TRBJ2-3; 10 bases agree with TRBD2. CDR1 is GTSNPN, CDR2 SVGIG, per germline (reference sequence). V was pared by 7 bases and J by 2 bases, with 6 bases of the junction left unmatched. The CDR3 sequence is 14 residues long. Written as DNA, the CDR3 is TGTGCCTCCCGGACTAGCGGTTTCACAGATACGCAGTATTTT. The encoded protein is CASRTSGFTDTQYF. Full variable domain (missing parts from reference TRBV30 and TRBJ2-3): SQTIHQWPATLVQPVGSPLSLECTVEGTSNPNLYWYRQAAGRGLQLLFYSVGIGQISSEVPQNLSASRPQDRQFILSSKKLLLSDSGFYLCASRTSGFTDTQYFGPGTRLTVL.

The V and J genes are TRBV27 and TRBJ2-1, with 11 bases identical to TRBD2. Germline-derived CDR1 and CDR2 are MNHEY and SMNVEV (reference sequence). The CDR3 totals 15 residues. The junction had 6 bases not matched to a gene; V was cut back by 5 bases and J by 6 bases. The CDR3 nucleotides read TGTGCCAGCAGTCTACTAGCGGGAGTTAGCAATGAGCAGTTCTTC. Amino acid sequence: CASSLLAGVSNEQFF.

V usage is TRBV4-3 and J usage is TRBJ1-2, with D unresolved. The CDR3 is 15 amino acids. Germline V lookup: CDR1 LGHNA, CDR2 YSLEER. V was cut by 0 bases and J by 2 bases, with 10 bases left in between. CDR3 in DNA: TGCGCCAGCAGCCAAGAACAGTTACTCAACTATGGCTACACCTTC. Translated: CASSQEQLLNYGYTF.

The genes are TRBV4-2 and TRBJ2-3; TRBD2 matches at 11 bases. V shed 4 bases and J 0 bases; nucleotides not matched to a gene: 3. This CDR3 spans 16 amino acids. Germline V gives CDR1 LGHNA, CDR2 YNFKEQ. CDR3 DNA sequence: TGTGCCAGCAGCCCCCGACTAGCGGGGAGCACAGATACGCAGTATTTT. Its translation: CASSPRLAGSTDTQYF.

The genes are TRBV19 and TRBJ1-4; D not certain. CDR3 size: 15 residues. Trimming stripped 6 bases from V and 8 bases from J, with 19 bases between. Per the germline V gene, CDR1 is LNHDA and CDR2 is SQIVND (reference sequence). CDR3: CASRSSSWAGEKLFF. CDR3 nucleotide sequence: TGTGCCAGTAGGTCTAGTTCTTGGGCGGGAGAAAAACTGTTTTTT.

The V gene is TRBV6-6, the J gene TRBJ1-1; 8 bases line up with TRBD1. Germline assignment: CDR1 MNHNY and CDR2 SVGAGI (reference sequence). The CDR3 extends over 13 amino acids. The ends lost 8 bases at V and 4 bases at J; junction bases unmatched: 6. The CDR3 protein is CASGDRLGTEAFF. In DNA, the CDR3 is TGTGCCAGCGGGGACAGGTTAGGCACTGAAGCTTTCTTT.

The chain uses TRBV27 and TRBJ2-5; D not resolved. The V gene lost 0 bases and the J gene lost 3 bases, with 11 bases spanning the gap. CDR1 is MNHEY, CDR2 SMNVEV, per germline (reference sequence). CDR3 length: 15 amino acids. CDR3 loop: CASSLSSPVEETQYF. CDR3 sequence (DNA): TGTGCCAGCAGTTTATCGTCCCCGGTTGAAGAGACCCAGTACTTC.

CDR3 nucleotide sequence: TGTGCCAGCAGTTGGAGGGACAGTGGCTACACCTTC. Amino acids: CASSWRDSGYTF. The chain carries TRBV28 and TRBJ1-2; 7 nucleotides line up with TRBD1. V trimming: 4 bases; J trimming: 7 bases; junction bases outside the gene matches: 3. Germline V lookup: CDR1 MDHEN, CDR2 SYDVKM. The CDR3 is made up of 12 amino acids.

This clone has a single count. The V and J genes are TRBV5-1 and TRBJ1-2, with 8 bases matching TRBD1. The CDR3 has 15 amino acids. Trimming cost V 2 bases and J 6 bases; bases outside gene matches: 9. The germline V gene has CDR1 SGHRS and CDR2 YFSETQ. This CDR3 reads CASSFLTSTGDGYTF. CDR3 nucleotide sequence: TGCGCCAGCAGCTTCTTAACCTCGACAGGGGATGGCTACACCTTC. Drawing the rest from reference TRBV5-1 and TRBJ1-2, the complete variable domain is KAGVTQTPRYLIKTRGQQVTLSCSPISGHRSVSWYQQTPGQGLQFLFEYFSETQRNKGNFPGRFSGRQFSNSRSEMNVSTLELGDSALYLCASSFLTSTGDGYTFGSGTRLTVV.

V gene TRBV9 combines with J gene TRBJ2-5; 11 bases line up with TRBD2. The J segment lost 2 bases and the V segment lost 2 bases, leaving 2 bases of the junction unmatched. Germline assignment: CDR1 SGDLS and CDR2 YYNGEE. The CDR3 is 15 amino acids. CDR3: CASSVGTSGQETQYF. The CDR3 region has the DNA TGTGCCAGCAGCGTTGGGACTAGCGGACAAGAGACCCAGTACTTC.

The rearrangement links TRBV30 to TRBJ2-1; no reliable D call. Germline V gives CDR1 GTSNPN, CDR2 SVGIG (reference sequence). V dropped 5 bases and J dropped 6 bases, with 11 bases sitting between them. The CDR3 consists of 12 residues. The CDR3 region has the DNA TGTGCCTGGTCTTACTACTTCAATGAGCAGTTCTTC. This codes for CAWSYYFNEQFF.

The rearrangement joins TRBV27 to TRBJ2-1, with a tentative D call TRBD2 (6 bases). Trimming stripped 9 bases from V and 5 bases from J, with 17 bases between. In germline, CDR1 is MNHEY, CDR2 SMNVEV (reference sequence). This CDR3 has 14 amino acids. CDR3 bases: TGTGCCAGTAGGGACTCCCAAGTTAACAATGAGCAGTTCTTC. Translating it yields CASRDSQVNNEQFF.

The chain joins TRBV7-9 to TRBJ2-2, with 7 bases lining up with TRBD1. The length of the CDR3 is 15 residues. V lost 4 bases and J lost 3; bases outside the gene matches: 5. In germline, CDR1 is SEHNR, CDR2 FQNEAQ (reference sequence). CDR3 sequence: CASSSTGADTGELFF. The CDR3, as DNA: TGTGCCAGCAGCTCCACAGGGGCGGACACCGGGGAGCTGTTTTTT.

In the case of this clone: The conserved phenylalanine or tryptophan normally closing the CDR3 is absent here, so this likely arose from a read error. This rearrangement joins TRBV10-3 to TRBJ1-1; no reliable D call. V lost 2 bases to trimming and J lost 5 bases, with 6 bases between them. The germline V gene encodes CDR1 ENHRY and CDR2 SYGVKD. This CDR3 is 12 amino acids long. Here the CDR3 reads CAISEGRTEAFL. CDR3 sequence (DNA): TGTGCCATCAGTGAGGGGCGAACTGAAGCTTTCCTT.

The genes are TRBV2 and TRBJ1-1, with no clear D. V lost 5 bases to trimming and J lost 3 bases, with 16 bases between them. The CDR3 extends over 15 amino acids. Germline CDR1 and CDR2: SNHLY and FYNNEI. This CDR3 reads CASSLGAGYDTEAFF. The CDR3 coding sequence is TGTGCCAGCAGTCTAGGCGCGGGCTATGACACTGAAGCTTTCTTT.

This clone has a single count. The junction departs from the called germline gene at one end, perhaps through a read error. The rearrangement uses TRBV2 and TRBJ2-1; TRBD2 agrees at 10 bases. Germline-derived CDR1 and CDR2 are SNHLY and FYNNEI. This CDR3 has 15 amino acids. CDR3 loop: CASSPTSGVGNEQLF. In DNA, the CDR3 is TGTGCCAGCAGTCCTACTAGCGGGGTTGGTAATGAGCAGCTCTTC.

The CDR3 DNA reads TGCGCCAGCAGCGCGTCCGGGACAGGGGGATACAATGAGCAGTTCTTC. It encodes CASSASGTGGYNEQFF. The rearrangement joins TRBV5-1 to TRBJ2-1; 11 positions match TRBD1. J gave up 4 bases and V 4 bases, and 7 bases lay outside the gene matches. Germline lookup yields CDR1 SGHRS and CDR2 YFSETQ. CDR3 length equals 16 residues.

This clone was seen a few times. The chain employs TRBV27 and TRBJ1-1; 8 bases align to TRBD1. Germline V gene sequence: CDR1 MNHEY, CDR2 SMNVEV (reference sequence). The junction had 4 bases not matched to a gene; V was cut back by 3 bases and J by 1 base. The length of the CDR3 is 15 residues. The CDR3 bases are TGTGCCAGCAGTTTGAGGGACAGGCAGAACACTGAAGCTTTCTTT. Its protein is CASSLRDRQNTEAFF.

The table lists this clone with a count of one. The V call is TRBV7-2, the J call TRBJ2-2; D is ambiguous. Trimming shortened V by 4 bases and J by 4 bases, and 10 bases separated the two germline ends. The germline V gene has CDR1 SGHTA and CDR2 FQGNSA. The CDR3 is 14 residues long. CDR3 sequence (DNA): TGTGCCAGCAGCTCCCAGGCGACCACCGGGGAGCTGTTTTTT. Its protein is CASSSQATTGELFF.